This T cell receptor beta chain was captured in a study of Graves' ophthalmopathy and Graves' hyperthyroidism. This CDR3 is built from 16 residues. V was cut by 2 bases and J by 0 bases, with 13 bases left in between. Per the germline V gene, CDR1 is WSHSY and CDR2 is SAAADI. TCR beta CDR3 regions were amplified from RNA transcripts. HTBI-primed first-round RT-PCR preceded second-round multiplex PCR. MiXCR, run by TCRdb on the multiplex PCR reads, gives a single entry per CDR3 protein. Of over a million distinct CDR3 sequences in the sample, about 40% were seen once. The TCR sequence derives from an adult man with Graves' hyperthyroidism. The rearrangement joins TRBV10-2 to TRBJ1-2; a possible D gene is TRBD1 (6 bases). The sequenced material came from peripheral blood or thyroid tissue (not recorded which). The DNA of the CDR3 is TGCGCCAGCAGTGAGCCGGACAGTCTTCCTAACTATGGCTACACCTTC. The encoded protein is CASSEPDSLPNYGYTF.